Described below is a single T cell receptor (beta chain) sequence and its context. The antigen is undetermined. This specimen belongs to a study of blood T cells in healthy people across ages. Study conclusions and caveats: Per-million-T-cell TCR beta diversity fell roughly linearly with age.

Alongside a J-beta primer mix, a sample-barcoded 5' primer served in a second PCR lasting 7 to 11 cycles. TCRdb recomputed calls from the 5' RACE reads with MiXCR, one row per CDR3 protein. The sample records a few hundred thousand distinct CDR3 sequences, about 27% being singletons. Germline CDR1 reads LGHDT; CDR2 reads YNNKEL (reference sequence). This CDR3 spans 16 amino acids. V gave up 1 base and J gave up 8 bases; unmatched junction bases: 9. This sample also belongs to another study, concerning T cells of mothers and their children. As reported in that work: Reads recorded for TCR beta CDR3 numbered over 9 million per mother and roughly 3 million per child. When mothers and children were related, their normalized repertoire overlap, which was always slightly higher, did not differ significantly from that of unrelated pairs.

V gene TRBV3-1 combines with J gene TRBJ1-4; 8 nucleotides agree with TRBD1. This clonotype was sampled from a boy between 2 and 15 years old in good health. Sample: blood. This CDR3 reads CASSQGGRGRREKLFF. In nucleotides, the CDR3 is TGTGCCAGCAGCCAAGGGGGCAGGGGGCGTCGAGAAAAACTGTTTTTT.